This T cell receptor (beta chain) emerged from a study of blood T cell repertoires in COVID-19. Assay: immunoSEQ multiplex PCR; the TCRdb copy retains only in-frame clones and omits some. Of hundreds of thousands of clones listed, 85% to 90% are singletons. The ends were cut back, 3 bases at V and 3 bases at J, with 19 bases in the middle. Per the germline V gene, CDR1 is MNHEY and CDR2 is SMNVEV (reference sequence). This CDR3 region has 17 residues. The rearrangement uses TRBV27 and TRBJ2-3, with D hard to call. Material: peripheral blood. This receptor was obtained from a woman aged 50 to 60 with active or convalescent COVID-19. The chain's CDR3 is CASSFEPPTRMTDTQYF. CDR3 DNA: TGTGCCAGCAGTTTTGAGCCCCCCACGAGGATGACAGATACGCAGTATTTT.